A single sample gave rise to the 29 T cell receptor beta chains below, sequenced in a study of memory CD4+ T cells and cytomegalovirus serostatus. Single viable CD3+CD4+CD8-CD45RO+ cells were sorted as the memory CD4+ T cells. The data were produced by immunoSEQ multiplex PCR, yet TCRdb's version contains in-frame clones alone and is incomplete. The data show about 60,000 clones, about 73% seen once. Sequenced material: memory CD4+ T cells from blood. The receptors originated from an adult in good health and CMV-seropositive.

This sequence joins TRBV7-6 and TRBJ2-2, with unresolved D. Per the germline V gene, CDR1 is SGHVS and CDR2 is FNYEAQ. V lost 2 bases to trimming and J lost 3 bases, with 10 bases between them. There are 15 residues in the CDR3. CDR3 bases: TGTGCCAGCAGCTTAAACACAGACTACACCGGGGAGCTGTTTTTT. Translated: CASSLNTDYTGELFF. Variable domain in full (rest from reference TRBV7-6 and TRBJ2-2): GAGVSQSPRYKVTKRGQDVALRCDPISGHVSLYWYRQALGQGPEFLTYFNYEAQQDKSGLPNDRFSAERPEGSISTLTIQRTEQRDSAMYRCASSLNTDYTGELFFGEGSRLTVL.

The genes are TRBV18 and TRBJ1-2; possibly TRBD1 for D (5 bases). This CDR3 is built from 14 residues. The germline V and J ends were trimmed by 2 bases and 6 bases, with 13 bases remaining between them. Germline values: CDR1 KGHSH, CDR2 LQKENI. The DNA of the CDR3 is TGTGCCAGCTCACCAAATCCAGGGATTAATGGCTACACCTTC. Protein product: CASSPNPGINGYTF. Together with reference TRBV18 and TRBJ1-2, the CDR3 gives the full variable domain: NAGVMQNPRHLVRRRGQEARLRCSPMKGHSHVYWYRQLPEEGLKFMVYLQKENIIDESGMPKERFSAEFPKEGPSILRIQQVVRGDSAAYFCASSPNPGINGYTFGSGTRLTVV.

Ten or more counts support this clone. The chain joins TRBV5-1 to TRBJ1-2; perhaps TRBD1 as D (6 bases). Trimming took 4 bases from V and 3 from J, leaving 10 bases between them. CDR1 SGHRS and CDR2 YFSETQ come from the germline V gene. The CDR3 sequence is 13 residues long. CDR3 bases: TGCGCCAGCAGCGCACAGGGTGACTATGGCTACACCTTC. This encodes CASSAQGDYGYTF. Based on the CDR3 plus reference TRBV5-1 and TRBJ1-2, the full variable domain is KAGVTQTPRYLIKTRGQQVTLSCSPISGHRSVSWYQQTPGQGLQFLFEYFSETQRNKGNFPGRFSGRQFSNSRSEMNVSTLELGDSALYLCASSAQGDYGYTFGSGTRLTVV.

This clone appeared a few times. The chain recombines TRBV6-1 with TRBJ1-5; D unclear. CDR3 length equals 13 residues. Germline CDR1 and CDR2: MNHNS and SASEGT. Trimming removed 5 bases from V and 12 bases from J, with 17 bases in between. CDR3 sequence reads: CASSFDGDEFQHF. In nucleotides, the CDR3 is TGTGCCAGCAGTTTCGATGGAGATGAGTTCCAGCATTTT.

The gene calls are TRBV7-9 and TRBJ1-2; weak D call: TRBD1 (5 bases). The CDR3 loop spans 13 amino acids. Germline V gene data show CDR1 as SEHNR and CDR2 as FQNEAQ (reference sequence). The V end was cut by 5 bases, the J end by 8 bases, with 15 bases between. CDR3: CASSGQTVGGYTF. For the CDR3, the DNA is TGTGCCAGCAGCGGGCAGACAGTTGGAGGCTACACCTTC.

The chain joins TRBV6-6 to TRBJ1-2; D may be TRBD1 (6 bases). The germline V and J ends were trimmed by 6 bases and 2 bases, with 10 bases remaining between them. Germline V gives CDR1 MNHNY, CDR2 SVGAGI (reference sequence). The CDR3 is made up of 13 amino acids. The CDR3 loop is CASSPGQNYGYTF. CDR3 nucleotide sequence: TGTGCCAGCAGCCCCGGACAGAACTATGGCTACACCTTC.

The gene calls are TRBV7-9 and TRBJ2-5; no definite D call. The germline V and J ends were trimmed by 5 bases and 5 bases, with 9 bases remaining between them. This CDR3 comprises 12 residues. Germline V gene sequence: CDR1 SEHNR, CDR2 FQNEAQ (reference sequence). The CDR3 region is CASSALTETQYF. CDR3 coding DNA: TGTGCCAGCAGCGCCCTGACTGAGACCCAGTACTTC.

CDR3 bases: TGTGCCAGCAGCCAAACAGGTCTCGAGAATGAAAAACTGTTTTTT. Residues: CASSQTGLENEKLFF. The chain joins TRBV14 to TRBJ1-4, with D tentatively TRBD1 (5 bases). The germline CDR1 and CDR2 sequences are SGHDN and FVKESK. The CDR3 extends over 15 amino acids. The V end lost 2 bases, the J end lost 5 bases, and 12 bases lay between the germline ends. Full variable domain (missing parts from reference TRBV14 and TRBJ1-4): EAGVTQFPSHSVIEKGQTVTLRCDPISGHDNLYWYRRVMGKEIKFLLHFVKESKQDESGMPNNRFLAERTGGTYSTLKVQPAELEDSGVYFCASSQTGLENEKLFFGSGTQLSVL.

V usage is TRBV19 and J usage is TRBJ1-1, with D maybe TRBD1 (5 bases). Germline V CDR1 and CDR2: LNHDA, SQIVND (reference sequence). V was trimmed by 4 bases and J by 4 bases, leaving 16 bases between them. The CDR3 is made up of 15 amino acids. The DNA of the CDR3 is TGTGCCAGTAGTAACGGCCCGGGTAGGGGCACTGAAGCTTTCTTT. This gives the protein CASSNGPGRGTEAFF.

The rearrangement uses TRBV5-6 and TRBJ1-1, with D unclear. Trimming took 7 bases from V and 1 from J, leaving 11 bases between them. Germline V lookup: CDR1 SGHDT, CDR2 YYEEEE. This CDR3 has 13 amino acids. The CDR3 protein is CASRRERNTEAFF. CDR3 nucleotides: TGTGCCAGCCGGAGGGAGAGGAACACTGAAGCTTTCTTT. The full variable domain, its missing parts supplied by reference TRBV5-6 and TRBJ1-1, is DAGVTQSPTHLIKTRGQQVTLRCSPKSGHDTVSWYQQALGQGPQFIFQYYEEEERQRGNFPDRFSGHQFPNYSSELNVNALLLGDSALYLCASRRERNTEAFFGQGTRLTVV.

This clone has a handful of counts. This chain joins TRBV30 and TRBJ1-1; 7 positions match TRBD1. Germline CDR1 GTSNPN, CDR2 SVGIG (reference sequence). This CDR3 is 13 amino acids long. The ends lost 1 base at V and 11 bases at J; junction bases unmatched: 10. Here the CDR3 DNA reads TGTGCCTGGAGTGCAAATCGACAGGGTTGGGCTTTCTTT. Residues: CAWSANRQGWAFF.

The chain carries TRBV5-1 and TRBJ1-4, with TRBD1 matching over 11 bases. Trimming cost V 5 bases and J 8 bases; bases outside gene matches: 5. The germline V gene has CDR1 SGHRS and CDR2 YFSETQ. The CDR3 length is 14 residues. This CDR3 is CASRVGTGGEKLFF. DNA for the CDR3: TGCGCCAGCAGAGTAGGGACAGGGGGAGAAAAACTGTTTTTT.

The V call is TRBV7-9, the J call TRBJ1-1; possible D gene TRBD1, 5 bases. Germline V gives CDR1 SEHNR, CDR2 FQNEAQ (reference sequence). V was cut by 4 bases and J by 1 base, with 19 bases left in between. The CDR3 loop spans 17 amino acids. The CDR3 region has the DNA TGTGCCAGCAGCTCCCCTAAGGGGTCCCCGTCGAACACTGAAGCTTTCTTT. Translation gives CASSSPKGSPSNTEAFF.

DNA for the CDR3: TGTGCCAGCAGCAGTAACTATGGCTACACCTTC. Amino acid sequence: CASSSNYGYTF. The J gene is TRBJ1-2, the V gene TRBV5-4; D uncertain. CDR1 SGHNT and CDR2 YYREEE come from the germline V gene (reference sequence). With 4 bases removed from V and 1 base from J, the gap between germline ends came to 2 bases. The CDR3 is 11 residues long.

This rearrangement joins TRBV6-5 to TRBJ1-1; D might be TRBD1 (5 bases). Trimming shortened V by 2 bases and J by 1 base, and 8 bases separated the two germline ends. Germline lookup yields CDR1 MNHEY and CDR2 SVGAGI. This CDR3 is 14 amino acids long. Written as DNA, the CDR3 is TGTGCCAGCAGTTACAGAACAGGGAACACTGAAGCTTTCTTT. This sequence encodes CASSYRTGNTEAFF.

The chain carries TRBV6-1 and TRBJ2-1; 7 bases agree with TRBD2. CDR3 size: 14 residues. From germline, CDR1 is MNHNS and CDR2 SASEGT. The ends lost 4 bases at V and 7 bases at J; junction bases unmatched: 7. The CDR3 DNA reads as TGTGCCAGCAGTGTAAGGACTAGTGGGAATGAGCAGTTCTTC. It yields the protein CASSVRTSGNEQFF.

The chain combines TRBV6-4 with TRBJ2-2; D is uncertain. V lost 5 bases, J lost 6 bases, and 7 bases lay in between. Germline V gene sequence: CDR1 MRHNA, CDR2 SNTAGT. The CDR3 extends over 12 amino acids. DNA of the CDR3: TGTGCCAGCAGTCAAGGGCCCGGGGAGCTGTTTTTT. It translates to CASSQGPGELFF.

V usage is TRBV29-1 and J usage is TRBJ2-7, with D perhaps given as TRBD1 or TRBD2 (5 bases each). The CDR3 is made up of 13 amino acids. Germline CDR1 and CDR2: SQVTM and ANQGSEA. CDR3 sequence reads: CSATGTAIYEQYF. Here the CDR3 DNA reads TGCAGTGCTACCGGGACCGCTATCTACGAGCAGTACTTC.

The chain combines TRBV9 with TRBJ2-5; D is undetermined. Germline V gene sequence: CDR1 SGDLS, CDR2 YYNGEE. CDR3 size: 16 residues. The ends were cut back, 0 bases at V and 4 bases at J, with 16 bases in the middle. This CDR3 reads CASSVGRVEQRETQYF. CDR3 nucleotide sequence: TGTGCCAGCAGCGTAGGACGGGTGGAACAGAGAGAGACCCAGTACTTC.

The V gene is TRBV10-1, the J gene TRBJ1-4, with a tentative D call TRBD1 (6 bases). This CDR3 contains 13 residues. The V gene lost 5 bases and the J gene lost 6 bases, with 10 bases spanning the gap. CDR1 WNHNN and CDR2 SYGVQD come from the germline V gene (reference sequence). The CDR3 region is CASSPNRDEKLFF. CDR3 bases: TGCGCCAGCAGTCCGAACAGGGATGAAAAACTGTTTTTT.

The rearrangement uses TRBV7-2 and TRBJ1-1, with unresolved D. This CDR3 spans 13 amino acids. V dropped 8 bases and J dropped 1 base, with 11 bases sitting between them. Germline V gives CDR1 SGHTA, CDR2 FQGNSA. The CDR3 loop reads CASGTQRNTEAFF. The CDR3 DNA follows: TGTGCCAGCGGCACTCAGCGGAACACTGAAGCTTTCTTT.

This chain connects TRBV7-2 to TRBJ1-1; D perhaps matches TRBD1 (6 bases). The CDR3 totals 13 residues. Germline V gene sequence: CDR1 SGHTA, CDR2 FQGNSA. Trimming took off 1 base at V and 7 bases at J, with 10 bases between the two ends. The CDR3 DNA follows: TGTGCCAGCAGCTTAGTAGGGGACATTGAAGCTTTCTTT. Amino acid sequence: CASSLVGDIEAFF. Supplemented by reference TRBV7-2 and TRBJ1-1, the full variable domain reads GAGVSQSPSNKVTEKGKDVELRCDPISGHTALYWYRQSLGQGLEFLIYFQGNSAPDKSGLPSDRFSAERTGGSVSTLTIQRTQQEDSAVYLCASSLVGDIEAFFGQGTRLTVV.

The rearrangement links TRBV15 to TRBJ2-1; tentative D call: TRBD2 (6 bases). Germline loops: CDR1 LNHNV, CDR2 YYDKDF (reference sequence). The CDR3 loop spans 14 amino acids. Trimming left V 0 bases short and J 12 bases short, with 15 bases between. CDR3 nucleotide sequence: TGTGCCACCAGCAGAGATCGGGAGATACAAGGGCAGTTCTTC. Translation: CATSRDREIQGQFF. The entire variable domain, with the rest obtained from reference TRBV15 and TRBJ2-1, is as follows: DAMVIQNPRYQVTQFGKPVTLSCSQTLNHNVMYWYQQKSSQAPKLLFHYYDKDFNNEADTPDNFQSRRPNTSFCFLDIRSPGLGDTAMYLCATSRDREIQGQFFGPGTRLTVL.

The chain uses TRBV4-3 and TRBJ1-2; D is perhaps TRBD1 (5 bases). Per the germline V gene, CDR1 is LGHNA and CDR2 is YSLEER. V lost 2 bases to trimming and J lost 7 bases, with 17 bases between them. The CDR3 consists of 15 residues. The CDR3 loop reads CASSQLRTQGSGYTF. The CDR3 coding sequence is TGCGCCAGCAGCCAATTAAGAACTCAGGGCAGTGGCTACACCTTC.

The table lists this clone with a few counts. The rearrangement joins TRBV6-1 to TRBJ1-1; TRBD1 might be the D (6 bases). The germline V gene has CDR1 MNHNS and CDR2 SASEGT. This CDR3 comprises 14 residues. The V and J ends lost 7 bases and 5 bases respectively, with 17 bases between them. The CDR3 spells CASNLQGPRTEAFF. The DNA for the CDR3 is TGTGCCAGCAATCTACAGGGTCCGCGGACTGAAGCTTTCTTT.

The DNA for the CDR3 is TGCGCCAGCAGCCAAGTGGCAGGGCTCCCGGGCACTGAAGCTTTCTTT. It encodes CASSQVAGLPGTEAFF. This chain links TRBV4-3 with TRBJ1-1, with TRBD1 as a possible D gene (5 bases). Germline V gene lookup returns CDR1 LGHNA and CDR2 YSLEER. The V end lost 1 base, the J end lost 4 bases, and 16 bases lay between the germline ends. The CDR3 contains 16 residues.

The chain carries TRBV19 and TRBJ2-1, with 9 positions matching TRBD1. The CDR3 length is 16 residues. J lost 1 base, V lost 6 bases, and 7 bases had no gene match. Looked up from germline, CDR1 is LNHDA and CDR2 is SQIVND (reference sequence). The chain's CDR3 is CASRGRTGESYNEQFF. The CDR3 nucleotides are TGTGCCAGTAGGGGAAGGACAGGGGAATCCTACAATGAGCAGTTCTTC.

V gene TRBV4-2 combines with J gene TRBJ1-3; D remains unclear. CDR3 size: 17 residues. V lost 0 bases to trimming and J lost 0 bases, with 12 bases between them. In germline, CDR1 is LGHNA, CDR2 YNFKEQ. CDR3 sequence: CASSQDFRVSSGNTIYF. The CDR3 bases are TGTGCCAGCAGCCAAGATTTTCGGGTTAGCTCTGGAAACACCATATATTTT.

This chain uses TRBV6-5 with TRBJ2-1; D is ambiguous. With 2 bases removed from V and 0 bases from J, the gap between germline ends came to 11 bases. The CDR3 loop spans 16 amino acids. Germline V gene sequence: CDR1 MNHEY, CDR2 SVGAGI. The CDR3 sequence is CASSYGSASSYNEQFF. Here the CDR3 DNA reads TGTGCCAGCAGTTACGGTAGTGCTAGCTCCTACAATGAGCAGTTCTTC.